Sequencing of this TCR beta chain was carried out in a study of blood T cell repertoires in COVID-19. About the research overall: Acute-phase and convalescent COVID-19 samples originated in the United States, Italy and Spain.

Participants reported their clinical history, and cohort assignment relied on those reports. Trimming took off 1 base at V and 1 base at J, with 7 bases between the two ends. The CDR3 is 14 residues long. CDR1 and CDR2 from the germline V gene are SEHNR and FQNEAQ (reference sequence). Authors' analysis steps: Amplification of reference gene primers was used by the study to estimate nucleated cell counts. Clones were sequenced by immunoSEQ multiplex PCR, and TCRdb holds only the in-frame ones, with some missing. D and trimming were read from the DNA, whereas the V and J calls and clone size are those reported in that table. In the table there are under 200,000 clones, more than 75% of which are singletons.

The sequenced material came from PBMCs or T cells enriched from blood (not recorded which). The sequence was obtained from a woman between 45 and 60 years old who had recovered from COVID-19. The chain combines TRBV7-9 with TRBJ2-5; unclear D gene. CDR3 nucleotide sequence: TGTGCCAGCAGCTTAGTATCCCCCCAAGAGACCCAGTACTTC. The encoded protein is CASSLVSPQETQYF.